This T cell receptor beta chain was captured by sequencing in a study of regulatory T cells in long-lasting Graves disease. General study results and limits: Persistent-disease Graves' patients showed less TCR diversity than new cases. Public clonotype sharing was higher in persistent than newly diagnosed patients. Gene preferences differed: TRBV28, TRBJ1-2, TRBJ2-5 in persistent cases. Possibly, accuracy suffered from the small sample size.

In building TCR beta libraries, iRepertoire HTBI primers were used together with Arm-PCR of CDR3 regions. TCRdb itself ran the multiplex PCR reads through MiXCR, one entry per CDR3 protein. The table lists around 460,000 distinct CDR3 sequences, 20% to 25% of them singletons. This clonotype was seen repeatedly, ten times or more. Antigen: not known. Time point noted: persistent/refractory GD, antithyroid drugs over 5 years with positive TRAb. TCR sequences were obtained from RNA taken from PBMCs. This CDR3 is built from 13 residues. Trimming at V came to 7 bases and at J to 6 bases, leaving 4 bases not matched to a gene. Germline lookup yields CDR1 MNHEY and CDR2 SMNVEV (reference sequence).

This rearrangement joins TRBV27 to TRBJ2-7, with TRBD2 identical over 12 bases. This sample comprised peripheral blood mononuclear cells (PBMCs), obtained when the disease was refractory, from a patient treated with antithyroid drugs. The source of this sequence is a female donor with Graves disease. DNA of the CDR3: TGTGCCAGCACAGGACTAGCGGGGAGCGAGCAGTACTTC. Its translation is CASTGLAGSEQYF.